The entry below describes one TCR beta chain. This sample stems from a study of blood T cell repertoires in COVID-19. Whole-study context: The origin of the acute and convalescent COVID-19 samples was the United States, Italy and Spain. Sample material is recorded as cDNA or gDNA derived from T cells, B-cell-depleted T cells, or PBMCs.

Germline assignment: CDR1 WNHNN and CDR2 SYGVQD (reference sequence). Trimming removed 4 bases from V and 5 bases from J, with 9 bases in between. The CDR3 has 13 residues. How the authors handled the data: Reference gene primer amplification yielded estimated nucleated cell counts. Sequencing used immunoSEQ multiplex PCR; TCRdb keeps in-frame clones, though not all of them. From that table come the V and J calls and clone size; the DNA was used to work out D and trimming. The sample yields approximately 260,000 clones, 70% to 90% seen once. The sequencing sample was made of peripheral blood. The TCR sequence derives from a woman between 35 and 50 years old with acute or convalescent COVID-19. The rearrangement uses TRBV10-1 and TRBJ2-1, with unresolved D. CDR3 amino acids: CASSVAANNEQFF. The CDR3 DNA is TGCGCCAGCAGTGTGGCCGCAAACAATGAGCAGTTCTTC.